This entry describes one T cell receptor beta chain. Antigen unknown. This specimen comes from a study of T cells after yellow fever vaccination. At the level of the study: SMART-Seq v4 Ultra Low Input prepared the low-cell-number fractions. Findings and limits, study-wide: Abundant clonotypes from the bulk population could get into FACS-sorted repertoires as contaminants. The booster response re-showed most primary clones: around 97% CD4, almost 90% CD8.

They built TCR cDNA with 5'RACE template switching, a step that put in a universal primer site and UMIs. TCRdb re-called the 5' RACE reads through MiXCR, storing one row per CDR3 protein. Among over 300,000 distinct CDR3 sequences, approximately 7% were seen once, and the ten largest hold 18%. This TCR was sampled from a man younger than 35 who received the YFV17D yellow fever vaccine. Sequences were derived from PBMCs, sampled about 49 days after the first yellow fever vaccination.

The CDR3 reads CASSWDRASAEAFF. In DNA form, the CDR3 reads TGCGCCAGCAGCTGGGACAGGGCGAGCGCTGAAGCTTTCTTT. This sequence joins TRBV4-3 and TRBJ1-1; the match to TRBD1 covers 9 bases. CDR1 LGHNA and CDR2 YSLEER come from the germline V gene. The CDR3 is 14 amino acids. V trimming: 5 bases; J trimming: 6 bases; junction bases outside the gene matches: 7.